This T cell receptor (beta chain) was sequenced during a study of cytomegalovirus exposure and HLA in healthy donors. Germline assignment: CDR1 MDHEN and CDR2 SYDVKM. V shed 2 bases and J 4 bases; nucleotides not matched to a gene: 9. CDR3 length equals 17 residues. Researchers ran the PCR with 60 Vbeta and 13 Jbeta primers. Method: immunoSEQ multiplex PCR; TCRdb's copy keeps in-frame clones and lacks some. Of about 160,000 clones in the sample, around 72% were seen once. This chain uses TRBV28 with TRBJ2-1; 9 bases fit TRBD2. The TCR comes from a female donor in good health and CMV-seronegative. The sequenced sample consisted of PBMCs. CDR3 DNA: TGTGCCAGCAGTTTAAAACCACTAGCGGGCTCTTACAATGAGCAGTTCTTC. This sequence encodes CASSLKPLAGSYNEQFF.